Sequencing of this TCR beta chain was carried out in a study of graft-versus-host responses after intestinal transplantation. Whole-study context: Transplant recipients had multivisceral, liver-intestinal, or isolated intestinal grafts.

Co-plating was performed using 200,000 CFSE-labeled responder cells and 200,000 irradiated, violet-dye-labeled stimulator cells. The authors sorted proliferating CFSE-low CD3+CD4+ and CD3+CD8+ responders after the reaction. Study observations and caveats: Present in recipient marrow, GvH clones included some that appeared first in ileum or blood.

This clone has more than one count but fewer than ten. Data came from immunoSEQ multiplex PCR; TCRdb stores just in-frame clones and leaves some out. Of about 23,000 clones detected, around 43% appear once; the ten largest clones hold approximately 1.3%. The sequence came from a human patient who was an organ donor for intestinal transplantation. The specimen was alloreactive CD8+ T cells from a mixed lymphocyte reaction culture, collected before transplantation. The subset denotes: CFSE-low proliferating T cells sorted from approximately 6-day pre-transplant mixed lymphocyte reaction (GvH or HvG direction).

The CDR3, as DNA: TGTGCCAGAAACCGGGACGCCGTCAGTTGGGAGCAGTACTTC. Amino acid sequence: CARNRDAVSWEQYF. The chain recombines TRBV6-1 with TRBJ2-7, with D perhaps assigned TRBD1 or TRBD2 (5 bases each). CDR3 length: 14 residues. CDR1 and CDR2 (germline): MNHNS, SASEGT. V was clipped by 9 bases and J by 7 bases, with 22 bases between them.